A selection of T cell receptor beta chains follows, all from one sample in a study of cytomegalovirus exposure and HLA in healthy donors. Libraries were prepared by immunoSEQ multiplex PCR; TCRdb keeps only in-frame clonotypes and omits some of them. The table records about 120,000 clones, roughly three fifths of them present only once. The sequenced material came from PBMCs. The source is a man aged 18 to 30 in good health and CMV-seronegative. Each CDR3 is given with its conserved first and last residue. D genes are given only for firm matches. Clone size is given for some rows only: seen once, a few or many times, or a class if the clone is expanded.

v_call,clone_size,j_call,d_call,cdr3_aa,cdr3_nt
TRBV28,once,TRBJ2-3,NA,CASSQRNTDTQYF,TGTGCCAGCAGTCAGCGGAACACAGATACGCAGTATTTT
TRBV6-6,NA,TRBJ1-2,NA,CASSQSASTGLYGYTF,TGTGCCAGCAGTCAATCCGCCTCAACAGGGCTCTATGGCTACACCTTC
TRBV9,NA,TRBJ2-5,NA,CASSNGHPLETQYF,TGTGCCAGCAGCAATGGACACCCTCTGGAGACCCAGTACTTC
TRBV7-6,NA,TRBJ2-5,TRBD2,CASSPVAGGVRETQYF,TGTGCCAGCAGCCCCGTAGCGGGAGGGGTTAGAGAGACCCAGTACTTC
TRBV7-3,NA,TRBJ2-7,TRBD2,CASSIAGGTEQYF,TGTGCCAGCAGCATAGCGGGGGGGACCGAGCAGTACTTC
TRBV19,NA,TRBJ2-7,TRBD1,CASRDRSGPYEQYF,TGTGCCAGTAGGGACAGGTCGGGGCCCTACGAGCAGTACTTC
TRBV5-1,NA,TRBJ2-3,TRBD2,CASSLVSGSSDTQYF,TGCGCCAGCAGCTTGGTTAGCGGGAGCTCAGATACGCAGTATTTT
TRBV29-1,NA,TRBJ1-2,NA,CSVEDRGGPSTF,TGCAGCGTTGAAGATCGCGGGGGCCCTAGTACCTTC
TRBV5-1,NA,TRBJ2-7,TRBD1,CASSSSPAGTVSYEQYF,TGCGCCAGCAGCTCATCTCCTGCCGGGACAGTATCCTACGAGCAGTACTTC
TRBV13,NA,TRBJ1-4,NA,CASSLRQGGEKLFF,TGTGCCAGCAGCTTACGGCAGGGAGGTGAAAAACTGTTTTTT
TRBV30,NA,TRBJ1-5,TRBD1,CAWSPGQGNQPQHF,TGTGCCTGGAGCCCGGGACAGGGCAATCAGCCCCAGCATTTT
TRBV9,NA,TRBJ2-5,TRBD2,CASRKSGGAGETQYF,TGTGCCAGCAGGAAATCCGGGGGGGCAGGGGAGACCCAGTACTTC
TRBV10-2,few,TRBJ1-1,TRBD1,CASSGGQVKNTEAFF,TGCGCCAGCAGTGGGGGACAGGTAAAGAACACTGAAGCTTTCTTT
TRBV9,NA,TRBJ1-1,TRBD1,CASSVGSEGAHGAFF,TGTGCCAGCAGCGTAGGGTCAGAGGGGGCGCATGGAGCTTTCTTT
TRBV7-2,NA,TRBJ2-5,NA,CASSLFPSGVGETQYF,TGTGCCAGCAGCTTATTCCCGTCGGGAGTCGGGGAGACCCAGTACTTC
TRBV11-2,NA,TRBJ2-7,TRBD2,CASSPGGVREQYF,TGTGCCAGCAGCCCCGGGGGGGTGAGGGAGCAGTACTTC
TRBV30,NA,TRBJ2-3,TRBD2,CAWIMARGGTDTQYF,TGTGCCTGGATAATGGCGCGGGGGGGCACAGATACGCAGTATTTT
TRBV15,NA,TRBJ1-1,TRBD1,CATSRVTGVPMNTEAFF,TGTGCCACCAGCAGAGTTACAGGGGTCCCCATGAACACTGAAGCTTTCTTT
TRBV11-3,NA,TRBJ1-1,NA,CASSLDRPGLHTEAFF,TGTGCCAGCAGCTTAGACCGGCCGGGATTGCATACTGAAGCTTTCTTT
TRBV5-1,NA,TRBJ2-7,NA,CASSLLGPPYEQYF,TGCGCCAGCAGCTTGTTGGGGCCCCCCTACGAGCAGTACTTC
TRBV5-1,once,TRBJ1-1,NA,CSSSLLASRGTEAFF,TGCTCCAGCAGCTTGCTAGCCTCCAGGGGCACTGAAGCTTTCTTT
TRBV27,NA,TRBJ1-1,NA,CASSRGGNTEAFF,TGTGCCAGCAGTCGGGGGGGGAACACTGAAGCTTTCTTT
TRBV29-1,NA,TRBJ1-3,TRBD1,CSVYGQGGNTIYF,TGCAGCGTTTACGGACAGGGTGGTAACACCATATATTTT
TRBV10-2,few,TRBJ2-1,TRBD2,CATRAGGIREQFF,TGCGCCACTCGAGCCGGGGGGATCCGTGAGCAGTTCTTC
TRBV29-1,NA,TRBJ2-7,TRBD1,CSTGQGAGYEQYF,TGCAGCACCGGACAGGGGGCGGGCTACGAGCAGTACTTC